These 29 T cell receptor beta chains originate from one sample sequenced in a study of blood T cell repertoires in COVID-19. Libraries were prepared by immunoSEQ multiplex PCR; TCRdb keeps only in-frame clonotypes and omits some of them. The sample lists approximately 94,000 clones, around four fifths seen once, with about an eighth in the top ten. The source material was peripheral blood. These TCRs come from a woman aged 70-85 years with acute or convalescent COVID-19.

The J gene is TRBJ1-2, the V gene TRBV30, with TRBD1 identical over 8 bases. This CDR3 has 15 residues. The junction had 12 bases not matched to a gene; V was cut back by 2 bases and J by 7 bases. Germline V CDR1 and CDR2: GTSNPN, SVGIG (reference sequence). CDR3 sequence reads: CAWSFPGTGRTGYTF. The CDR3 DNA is TGTGCCTGGAGTTTCCCCGGGACAGGCCGAACTGGCTACACCTTC.

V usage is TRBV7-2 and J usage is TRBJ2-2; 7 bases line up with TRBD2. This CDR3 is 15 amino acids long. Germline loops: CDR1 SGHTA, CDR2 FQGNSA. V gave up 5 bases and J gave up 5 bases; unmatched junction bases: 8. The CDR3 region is CASSPRREGTGELFF. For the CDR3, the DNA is TGTGCCAGCAGCCCGAGGAGGGAGGGAACCGGGGAGCTGTTTTTT.

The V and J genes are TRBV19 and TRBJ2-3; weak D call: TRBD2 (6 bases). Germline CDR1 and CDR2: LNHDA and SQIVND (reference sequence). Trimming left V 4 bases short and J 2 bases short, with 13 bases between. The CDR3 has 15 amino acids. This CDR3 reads CASSKGRGNTDTQYF. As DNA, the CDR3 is TGTGCCAGTAGTAAAGGGCGGGGAAACACAGATACGCAGTATTTT.

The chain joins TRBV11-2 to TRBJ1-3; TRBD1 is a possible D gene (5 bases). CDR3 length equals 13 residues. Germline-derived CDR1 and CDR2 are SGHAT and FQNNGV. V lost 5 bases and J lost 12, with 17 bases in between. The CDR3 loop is CASSRSTGNHIYF. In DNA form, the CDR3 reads TGTGCCAGCAGCCGATCTACAGGAAATCACATATATTTT.

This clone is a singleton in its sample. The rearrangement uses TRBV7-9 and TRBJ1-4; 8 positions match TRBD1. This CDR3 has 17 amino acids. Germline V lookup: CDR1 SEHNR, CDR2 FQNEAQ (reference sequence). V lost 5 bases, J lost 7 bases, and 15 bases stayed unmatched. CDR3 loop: CASSIGVGQGASEKLFF. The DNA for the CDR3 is TGTGCCAGCAGCATCGGGGTCGGGCAGGGGGCGAGTGAAAAACTGTTTTTT.

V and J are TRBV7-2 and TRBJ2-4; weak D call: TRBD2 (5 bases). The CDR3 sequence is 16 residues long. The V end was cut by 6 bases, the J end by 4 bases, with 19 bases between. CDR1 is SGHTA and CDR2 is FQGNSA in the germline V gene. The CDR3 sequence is CASSSSSGSAKNIQYF. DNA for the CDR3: TGTGCCAGCAGTTCTAGCAGTGGATCTGCGAAAAACATTCAGTACTTC.

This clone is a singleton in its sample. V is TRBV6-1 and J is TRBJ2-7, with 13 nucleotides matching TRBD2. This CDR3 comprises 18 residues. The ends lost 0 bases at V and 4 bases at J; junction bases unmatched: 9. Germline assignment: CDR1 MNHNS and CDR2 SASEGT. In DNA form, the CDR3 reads TGTGCCAGCAGTGAAGCGCTGGACGGACTAGCGGGGGAGTACGAGCAGTACTTC. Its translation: CASSEALDGLAGEYEQYF.

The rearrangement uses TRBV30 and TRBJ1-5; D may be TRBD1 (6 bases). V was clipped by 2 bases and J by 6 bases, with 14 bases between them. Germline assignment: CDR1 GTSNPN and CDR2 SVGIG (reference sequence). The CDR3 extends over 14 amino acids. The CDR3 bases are TGTGCCTGGAGTACGGCGAGGGGGTCTCAGCCCCAGCATTTT. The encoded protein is CAWSTARGSQPQHF.

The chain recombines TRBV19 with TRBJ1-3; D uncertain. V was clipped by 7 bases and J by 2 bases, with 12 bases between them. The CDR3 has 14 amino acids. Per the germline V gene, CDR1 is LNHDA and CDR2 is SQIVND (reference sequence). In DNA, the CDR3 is TGTGCCAGTACCCCGACTTTTCCTGGAAACACCATATATTTT. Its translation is CASTPTFPGNTIYF.

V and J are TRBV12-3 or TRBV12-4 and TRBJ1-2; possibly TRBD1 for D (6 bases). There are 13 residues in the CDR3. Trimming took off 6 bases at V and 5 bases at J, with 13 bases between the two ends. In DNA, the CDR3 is TGTGCCAGCAGCTCCCAGGGGAAATATGGCTACACCTTC. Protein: CASSSQGKYGYTF.

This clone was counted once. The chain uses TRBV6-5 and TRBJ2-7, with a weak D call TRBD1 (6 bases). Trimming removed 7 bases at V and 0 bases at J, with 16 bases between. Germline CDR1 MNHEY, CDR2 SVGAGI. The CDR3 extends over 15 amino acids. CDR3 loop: CASIPQGGSSYEQYV. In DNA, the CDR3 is TGTGCCAGCATCCCCCAAGGGGGTAGCTCCTACGAGCAGTACGTC.

CDR3 residues: CASSPKVPGGSGNTIYF. The CDR3 bases are TGTGCCAGCTCACCGAAAGTCCCGGGGGGCAGTGGAAACACCATATATTTT. The chain is built from TRBV18 and TRBJ1-3, with D possibly being TRBD1 (6 bases). The CDR3 totals 17 residues. The V end lost 3 bases, the J end lost 3 bases, and 18 bases lay between the germline ends. The germline gives CDR1 KGHSH, CDR2 LQKENI.

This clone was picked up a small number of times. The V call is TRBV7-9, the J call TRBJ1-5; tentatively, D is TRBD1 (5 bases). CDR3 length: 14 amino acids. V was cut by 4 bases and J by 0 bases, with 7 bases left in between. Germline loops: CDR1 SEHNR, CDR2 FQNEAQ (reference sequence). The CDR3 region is CASSSDTSNQPQHF. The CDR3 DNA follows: TGTGCCAGCAGCTCGGACACTAGCAATCAGCCCCAGCATTTT.

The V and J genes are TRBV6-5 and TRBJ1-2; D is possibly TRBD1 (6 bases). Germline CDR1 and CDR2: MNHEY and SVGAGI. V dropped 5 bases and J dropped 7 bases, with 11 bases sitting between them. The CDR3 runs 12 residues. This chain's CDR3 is CASSTGRAGYTF. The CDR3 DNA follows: TGTGCCAGCAGTACAGGGCGGGCTGGCTACACCTTC.

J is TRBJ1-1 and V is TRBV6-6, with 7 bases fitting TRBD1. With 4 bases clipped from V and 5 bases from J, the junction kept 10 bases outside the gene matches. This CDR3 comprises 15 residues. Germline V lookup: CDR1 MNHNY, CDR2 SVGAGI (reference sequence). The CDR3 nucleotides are TGTGCCAGCAGTTCTCTCGACAGGGAACGGACTGAAGCTTTCTTT. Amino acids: CASSSLDRERTEAFF.

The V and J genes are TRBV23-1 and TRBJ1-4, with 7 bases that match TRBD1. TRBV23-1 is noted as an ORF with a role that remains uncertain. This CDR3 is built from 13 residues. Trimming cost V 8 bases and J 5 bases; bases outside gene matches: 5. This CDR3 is CASRTGQNEKLFF. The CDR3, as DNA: TGCGCCAGCCGAACGGGACAGAATGAAAAACTGTTTTTT.

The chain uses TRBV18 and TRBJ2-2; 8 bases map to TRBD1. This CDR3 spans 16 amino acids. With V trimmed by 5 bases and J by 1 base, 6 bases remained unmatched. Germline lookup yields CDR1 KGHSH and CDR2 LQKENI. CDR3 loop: CASSSTGTGNTGELFF. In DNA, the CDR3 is TGTGCCAGCTCATCAACCGGGACAGGGAACACCGGGGAGCTGTTTTTT.

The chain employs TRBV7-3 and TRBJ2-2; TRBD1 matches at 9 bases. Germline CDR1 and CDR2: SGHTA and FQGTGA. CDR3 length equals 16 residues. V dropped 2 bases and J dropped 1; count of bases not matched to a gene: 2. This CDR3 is CASSLDRGKNTGELFF. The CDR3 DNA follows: TGTGCCAGCAGCTTAGACAGGGGGAAGAACACCGGGGAGCTGTTTTTT.

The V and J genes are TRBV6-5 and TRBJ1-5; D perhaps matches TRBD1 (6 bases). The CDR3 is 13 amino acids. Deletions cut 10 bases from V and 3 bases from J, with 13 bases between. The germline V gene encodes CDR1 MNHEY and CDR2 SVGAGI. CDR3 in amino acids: CAIFQGPNQPQHF. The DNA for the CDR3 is TGTGCCATCTTCCAGGGGCCCAATCAGCCCCAGCATTTT.

CDR3 sequence: CASSKRSSGGETQYF. The CDR3 DNA sequence: TGTGCCAGCAGCAAACGTTCTAGCGGGGGGGAGACCCAGTACTTC. V and J are TRBV7-2 and TRBJ2-5; 11 bases are a match to TRBD2. The CDR3 loop spans 15 amino acids. From germline, CDR1 is SGHTA and CDR2 FQGNSA. Trimming cost V 5 bases and J 5 bases; bases outside gene matches: 7.

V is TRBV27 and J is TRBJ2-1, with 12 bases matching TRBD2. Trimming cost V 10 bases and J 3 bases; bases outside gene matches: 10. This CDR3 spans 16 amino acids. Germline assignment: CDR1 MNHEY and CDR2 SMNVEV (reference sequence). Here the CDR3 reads CATRLAGALVYNEQFF. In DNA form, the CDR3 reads TGTGCCACCAGACTAGCGGGGGCTCTCGTCTACAATGAGCAGTTCTTC.

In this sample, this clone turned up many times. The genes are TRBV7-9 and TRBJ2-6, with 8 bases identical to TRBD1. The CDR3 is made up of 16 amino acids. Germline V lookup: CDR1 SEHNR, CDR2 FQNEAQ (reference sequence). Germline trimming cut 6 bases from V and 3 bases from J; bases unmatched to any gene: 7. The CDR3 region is CASSRRTGLGANVLTF. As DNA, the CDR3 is TGTGCCAGCAGTCGAAGGACAGGGCTTGGGGCCAACGTCCTGACTTTC.

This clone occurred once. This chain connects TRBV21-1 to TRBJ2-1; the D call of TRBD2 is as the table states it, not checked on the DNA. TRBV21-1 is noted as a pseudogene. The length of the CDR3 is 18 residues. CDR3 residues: CASSPPSKLAGPYNGQFF. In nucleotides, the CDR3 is TGTGCCAGCAGCCCCCCCTCAAAACTAGCGGGTCCGTACAATGGGCAGTTCTTC.

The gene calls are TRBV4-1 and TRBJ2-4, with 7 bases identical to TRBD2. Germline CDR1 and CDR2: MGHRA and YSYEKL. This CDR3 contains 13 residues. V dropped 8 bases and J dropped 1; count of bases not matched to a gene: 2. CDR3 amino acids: CASGGGAKNIQYF. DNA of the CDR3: TGCGCCAGCGGCGGGGGTGCCAAAAACATTCAGTACTTC.

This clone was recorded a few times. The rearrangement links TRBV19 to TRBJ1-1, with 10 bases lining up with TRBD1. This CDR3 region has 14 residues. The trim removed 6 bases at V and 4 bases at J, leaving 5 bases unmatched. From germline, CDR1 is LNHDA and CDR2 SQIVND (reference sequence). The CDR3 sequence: CASRAGDRGTEAFF. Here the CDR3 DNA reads TGTGCCAGTAGAGCCGGGGACAGGGGCACTGAAGCTTTCTTT.

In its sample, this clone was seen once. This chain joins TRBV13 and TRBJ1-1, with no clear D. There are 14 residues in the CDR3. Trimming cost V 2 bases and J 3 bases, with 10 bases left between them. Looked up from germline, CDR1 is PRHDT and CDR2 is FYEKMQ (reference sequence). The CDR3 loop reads CASSLPGGDTEAFF. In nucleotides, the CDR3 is TGTGCCAGCAGCTTACCTGGAGGAGACACTGAAGCTTTCTTT.

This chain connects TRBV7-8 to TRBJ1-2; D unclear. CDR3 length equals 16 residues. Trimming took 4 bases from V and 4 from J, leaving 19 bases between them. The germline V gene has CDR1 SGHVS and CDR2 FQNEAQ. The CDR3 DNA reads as TGTGCCAGCAGCTCATCGGGAGGCGGGGTCAGCTATGGCTACACCTTC. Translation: CASSSSGGGVSYGYTF.

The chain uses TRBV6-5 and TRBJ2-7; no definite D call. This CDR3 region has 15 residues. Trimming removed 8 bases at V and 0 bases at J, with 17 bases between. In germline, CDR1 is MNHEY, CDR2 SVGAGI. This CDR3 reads CASGRSGFGSYEQYF. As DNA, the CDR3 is TGTGCCAGCGGTCGTTCAGGATTTGGCTCCTACGAGCAGTACTTC.

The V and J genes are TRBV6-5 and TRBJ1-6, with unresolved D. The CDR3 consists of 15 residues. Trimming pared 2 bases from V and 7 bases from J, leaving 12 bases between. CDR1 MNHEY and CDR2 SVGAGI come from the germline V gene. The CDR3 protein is CASSYTGRGNSPLHF. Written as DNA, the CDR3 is TGTGCCAGCAGTTACACCGGGAGAGGGAATTCACCCCTCCACTTT.